One T cell receptor beta chain is described in this entry. Its antigen is currently not known. Per-base quality was not reported, and no clone a single base away is much larger than it. Single viable CD3+CD4+CD8-CD45RO+ cells were sorted as memory CD4+ T cells on a FACSAria II. CMV serostatus was determined using a Roche Elecsys assay that detects serum IgG against CMV pp150, pp28, p38 and p52. After thawing, total CD4+ T cells were enriched by positive selection with CD4 magnetic microbeads. The samples came from a different study that was designed specifically to examine the CD4+ T cell memory repertoire. Peripheral blood mononuclear cells were isolated and cryopreserved following standard operating procedures; serum was stored at -80 °C. The staining relied on CD3-PerCP (BW264/56), CD4-APC (RPA-T4), CD45RO-PE (UCHT1) and CD8-Pacific Orange (3B5) antibodies, and Sytox blue was used to exclude non-viable cells.

The Quick-DNA Microprep Kit was used to extract genomic DNA from the sorted cells. Amplification of TCRbeta DNA was done with the immunoSEQ hsTCRbeta kit, following the protocol from the manufacturer. TCRbeta libraries were sequenced on an Illumina MiSeq instrument. The original methods were these. Following removal of out-of-frame sequences, 2 million to 2.5 million distinct TCRbeta sequences were retained, with an average of about 70,000 per individual. Each individual was scored by the count of fewer than 200 previously reported CMV-associated TCRbeta sequences and the total productive distinct TCRbeta count. A beta-binomial model was reimplemented in Python, and random forests from scikit-learn, run with default parameters, were trained on data from the US cohort. Classifier performance on the Belgian cohort was summarized as median AUC with percentile confidence intervals over 10,000 bootstrap iterations. TCRdb mirrors the immuneACCESS table, restricted to in-frame sequences. Some clones are absent from its copies; in checked studies, under half trace to an unresolved V gene, and the reason for the others is unknown. That table furnishes V, J and clone size, whereas the DNA furnished D and trimming. This sample holds about 56,000 clones; roughly 77% were observed only once. The ten largest clones capture 2.6% of the sample.

V is pared back by 4 bases and J by 4 bases, with 19 bases lying between the germline termini. From a lookup of the germline V gene, CDR1 and CDR2 are MDHEN and SYDVKM. The CDR3 starts with the cysteine, ends with the phenylalanine, and has 16 residues. CDR3 DNA is the only sequence kept; it has 48 bases, read in frame from the first base. The data derive from a study of memory CD4+ T cells and cytomegalovirus serostatus (dated by TCRdb to 2018 to 2020). For the wider study: A total of 35 or so healthy Belgian adults, of whom 9 were CMV seropositive and about 24 were CMV seronegative, were included in the cohort. To replicate a published TCR-based CMV serostatus classifier, the study sequenced CD4+ memory TCRbeta repertoires from a Belgian cohort whose cytomegalovirus serostatus was known. The study at large found these results: Among the roughly 160 previously reported CMV-associated TCRbeta sequences, 65 to 85 showed up in the CD4+ memory repertoires, with each one found in between one and five individuals. Only CD4+CD45RO+ memory cells were sequenced, in contrast to the original study, which included naive and memory CD4+ and CD8+ populations. The results were interpreted as suggesting that the CMV-associated TCR signature is largely present in the CD4+ memory repertoire. The original-framework classifier achieved a median bootstrapped AUC of almost 0.97 with a 95% CI of 0.76-1.00 on the Belgian cohort. For predicting CMV serostatus, the median bootstrapped AUC was 0.95 using the original framework and almost 0.93 using a US-trained random forest.

This sequence was found in an adult in good health and CMV-seropositive. The chain uses TRBV28 and TRBJ1-1; the D gene is possibly TRBD1, with 5 bases matching. The sample taken for sequencing was memory CD4+ T cells from blood. The CDR3 sequence is CASSYISGRGFTEAFF. In nucleotide form, the sequence is TGTGCCAGCAGTTATATATCCGGGCGGGGGTTCACTGAAGCTTTCTTT.